This TCR beta chain is drawn from a study of blood T cell repertoires in COVID-19 (dated by TCRdb to about 2020). Turning to the overall study: Collaborator samples came from the United States, Italy and Spain and covered acute and convalescent phases of COVID-19. A de-identified subject ID, COVID-19 status, age in years and sex were almost always included in the sample metadata. The prospective study material was composed of cDNA or gDNA derived from T cells, B-cell-depleted T cells, or PBMCs. Samples came from the ongoing ImmuneRACE study (first 160 participants) plus 1,254 subjects from 6 global collaborators. A freely available public database, intended as a resource for researchers studying the immune response to SARS-CoV-2, is where the repertoires were released. Where available, HLA class I and class II types were taken from metadata supplied by the sample provider and were not determined by assay-based typing. Deeply sampled blood TCRbeta repertoires from subjects exposed to, actively infected with, or recovered from COVID-19 were included in the dataset. Overall study results and their limits: How much clinical and demographic metadata was included differed by source and by participant, and the metadata was provided uncurated.

About this clone itself: This receptor's antigen is unknown. Within one base of it there is no much larger clone, and no base qualities were kept.

After removal of 3 bases from V and 1 base from J, the junction retains 0 bases not matched to a gene. Reading the germline V gene gives CDR1 SGHDT and CDR2 YYEEEE. From cysteine to phenylalanine, the CDR3 is 13 amino acids long. The CDR3 DNA has 39 bases and is translated from base 1. TCRbeta CDR3 regions were amplified from genomic DNA by means of the immunoSEQ Assay, a bias-controlled multiplex PCR. In the source study's methods: Within the assay, amplification of reference gene primers was used to estimate how many nucleated cells each sample contained. Sequence reads were collapsed and filtered to measure the absolute abundance of every unique TCRbeta CDR3 rearrangement. Productive Simpson clonality was computed per sample as the square root of Simpson's diversity index over productive rearrangements. The table was pulled from immuneACCESS by TCRdb, which kept in-frame rearrangements only. Such tables lose some clones; where checked, under half of the loss comes from unresolved V genes, and the rest has no known cause. Clone size and the V and J calls come from that table; the DNA yielded D and trimming. Recorded for this sample are fewer than 300,000 clones; 84% of them occurred a single time. Approximately 9% of the sample comes from the top ten.

Whole blood was collected in K2EDTA tubes by collaborating institutions according to the institutions' own protocols. For TCRbeta analysis, collaborators shipped samples in one of three forms: frozen whole blood, isolated PBMCs, or DNA extracted from either of those sample types. This sequence originates from a human donor in a cohort sampled during active COVID-19. This chain is built from TRBV5-6 and TRBJ2-5; 7 bases in the junction line up with TRBD1. What was sequenced was peripheral blood. Here is the DNA: TGTGCCAGCAGCTGGGACAGCCAAGAGACCCAGTACTTC. It is translated as CASSWDSQETQYF. Full variable domain (CDR3 extended with the reference TRBV5-6 and TRBJ2-5 proteins): DAGVTQSPTHLIKTRGQQVTLRCSPKSGHDTVSWYQQALGQGPQFIFQYYEEEERQRGNFPDRFSGHQFPNYSSELNVNALLLGDSALYLCASSWDSQETQYFGPGTRLLVL.